Each of the 16 T cell receptor beta chains below was sequenced from the same sample in a study of CD8+ T cells in alopecia areata. It was cDNA, reverse transcribed from extracted RNA, that served as the sequencing template. The assay was immunoSEQ multiplex PCR, and TCRdb's table has in-frame clones only and misses some. The data hold about 120,000 clones, with approximately 49% observed a single time. Sample: CD8+ T cells sorted from blood, taken at week 0. These receptors were obtained from a human donor with alopecia areata.

The chain links TRBV4-3 to TRBJ2-7, with D perhaps matching TRBD1 (6 bases). The V end lost 3 bases, the J end lost 0 bases, and 12 bases lay between the germline ends. This CDR3 is 15 amino acids long. CDR1 LGHNA and CDR2 YSLEER come from the germline V gene. In nucleotides, the CDR3 is TGCGCCAGCAGCCACTGGGACACCGCCTCCTACGAGCAGTACTTC. Protein: CASSHWDTASYEQYF.

J is TRBJ2-2 and V is TRBV6-5; D unclear. Germline lookup yields CDR1 MNHEY and CDR2 SVGAGI. V was cut by 2 bases and J by 2 bases, with 0 bases left in between. The length of the CDR3 is 12 residues. The CDR3 coding sequence is TGTGCCAGCAGTTACAACACCGGGGAGCTGTTTTTT. This gives the protein CASSYNTGELFF.

This clone was detected only a few times. The rearrangement links TRBV29-1 to TRBJ2-7; D might be TRBD1 (5 bases). Germline CDR1 reads SQVTM; CDR2 reads ANQGSEA. Trimming removed 6 bases at V and 2 bases at J, with 23 bases between. This CDR3 contains 16 residues. This CDR3 is CSVVTGLTTPPYEQYF. The CDR3 coding sequence is TGCAGCGTGGTAACAGGCTTAACTACCCCCCCCTACGAGCAGTACTTC.

This clone was seen more than once but under ten times. The chain combines TRBV19 with TRBJ2-7, with D maybe TRBD1 (5 bases). V shed 4 bases and J shed 5 bases, with 12 bases lying between them. The V gene's germline CDR1 is LNHDA and CDR2 SQIVND (reference sequence). The CDR3 contains 13 residues. In DNA form, the CDR3 reads TGTGCCAGTAGTAATCAAGAAGGGGACGAGCAGTACTTC. Translating gives CASSNQEGDEQYF.

The chain carries TRBV6-5 and TRBJ2-1; a possible D gene is TRBD1 (5 bases). Germline V gene data show CDR1 as MNHEY and CDR2 as SVGAGI. The CDR3 totals 16 residues. V lost 0 bases to trimming and J lost 4 bases, with 13 bases between them. The CDR3 coding sequence is TGTGCCAGCAGTTACTCGGTGGGGCCAGTGTACAATGAGCAGTTCTTC. Residues: CASSYSVGPVYNEQFF.

The chain is built from TRBV27 and TRBJ2-3; TRBD1 agrees at 10 bases. Trimming cost V 4 bases and J 3 bases; bases outside gene matches: 7. The CDR3 runs to 16 residues. Germline CDR1 and CDR2: MNHEY and SMNVEV (reference sequence). In DNA, the CDR3 is TGTGCCAGCAGTTCGGGGACAGGGGCTTGGACAGATACGCAGTATTTT. Translation gives CASSSGTGAWTDTQYF.

In its sample, this clone was seen once. The chain has TRBV4-3 and TRBJ1-5; unclear D gene. The CDR3 is made up of 15 amino acids. Germline values: CDR1 LGHNA, CDR2 YSLEER. Trimming pared 1 base from V and 5 bases from J, leaving 12 bases between. Here the CDR3 DNA reads TGCGCCAGCAGCCAAGGGGCGGAGGGAGATCAGCCCCAGCATTTT. The encoded protein is CASSQGAEGDQPQHF.

The chain uses TRBV7-2 and TRBJ2-2, with TRBD2 matching over 9 bases. Germline trimming cut 1 base from V and 4 bases from J; bases unmatched to any gene: 4. This CDR3 spans 16 amino acids. Germline CDR1 reads SGHTA; CDR2 reads FQGNSA. The CDR3 nucleotides are TGTGCCAGCAGCTTAGTTAGCGGGGGATCCACCGGGGAGCTGTTTTTT. This translates into CASSLVSGGSTGELFF.

This clone occurred once. Other DNA sequences in this specimen translate into the identical CDR3. This chain uses TRBV30 with TRBJ1-1; possible D gene TRBD1, 6 bases. V was shortened by 5 bases and J by 5 bases, with 12 bases between the two germline ends. There are 12 residues in the CDR3. From germline, CDR1 is GTSNPN and CDR2 SVGIG (reference sequence). The CDR3 region has the DNA TGTGCCTGGGGAGGGGGGGGGACTGAAGCTTTCTTT. Protein product: CAWGGGGTEAFF.

The DNA for the CDR3 is TGCGCCAGCAGTGCCCCTGAGCACGAGCAGTACTTC. Protein: CASSAPEHEQYF. V gene TRBV23-1 combines with J gene TRBJ2-7, with D unclear. TRBV23-1 is an open reading frame whose function is uncertain. The CDR3 consists of 12 residues. The V end was cut by 5 bases, the J end by 5 bases, with 10 bases between.

On this clone: Within the sample, other DNA sequences also encode this same CDR3. The gene calls are TRBV13 and TRBJ2-7; 9 bases agree with TRBD1. Germline loops: CDR1 PRHDT, CDR2 FYEKMQ (reference sequence). The CDR3 totals 14 residues. V shed 5 bases and J 2 bases; nucleotides not matched to a gene: 4. The CDR3: CASSPGQGTYEQYF. The CDR3 DNA reads as TGTGCCAGCAGCCCAGGACAGGGGACCTACGAGCAGTACTTC. Filled out from reference TRBV13 and TRBJ2-7, the complete variable domain reads AAGVIQSPRHLIKEKRETATLKCYPIPRHDTVYWYQQGPGQDPQFLISFYEKMQSDKGSIPDRFSAQQFSDYHSELNMSSLELGDSALYFCASSPGQGTYEQYFGPGTRLTVT.

This chain uses TRBV6-5 with TRBJ2-1, with a tentative D call TRBD2 (5 bases). Trimming shortened V by 0 bases and J by 7 bases, and 16 bases separated the two germline ends. The germline CDR1 and CDR2 sequences are MNHEY and SVGAGI. This CDR3 region has 16 residues. CDR3 amino acids: CASSYSSGERKNEQFF. In DNA form, the CDR3 reads TGTGCCAGCAGTTACTCGAGCGGAGAGAGAAAGAATGAGCAGTTCTTC.

This clone was recorded only once. The chain employs TRBV27 and TRBJ1-4; tentatively, D is TRBD1 (5 bases). CDR3 size: 16 residues. Germline CDR1 and CDR2: MNHEY and SMNVEV (reference sequence). V was clipped by 2 bases and J by 12 bases, with 22 bases between them. CDR3 sequence (DNA): TGTGCCAGCAGTTTAATCTCGAGGGCAGGGCCCATGGAACTGTTTTTT. Translating it yields CASSLISRAGPMELFF.

This chain uses TRBV5-4 with TRBJ1-1; no clear D gene. The CDR3 covers 13 residues. Trimming removed 0 bases from V and 1 base from J, with 4 bases in between. The V gene's germline CDR1 is SGHNT and CDR2 YYREEE (reference sequence). As DNA, the CDR3 is TGTGCCAGCAGCTTGGCCGAGAACACTGAAGCTTTCTTT. Translating it yields CASSLAENTEAFF.

This clone came up a few times. The CDR3 protein is CATESGAEQFF. In DNA form, the CDR3 reads TGTGCCACCGAATCAGGGGCCGAGCAGTTCTTC. V and J are TRBV25-1 and TRBJ2-1, with D possibly matching TRBD1 (6 bases). V was trimmed by 10 bases and J by 10 bases, leaving 14 bases between them. Germline V lookup: CDR1 MGHDK, CDR2 SYGVNS. The CDR3 has 11 residues.

This clone occurred a few times. The rearrangement uses TRBV29-1 and TRBJ1-1; D perhaps matches TRBD1 (5 bases). Trimming took off 7 bases at V and 7 bases at J, with 19 bases between the two ends. The CDR3 runs to 13 residues. Germline V gene sequence: CDR1 SQVTM, CDR2 ANQGSEA. The CDR3 DNA is TGCAGCGCCTATTCAGGGCCCCCTTTTGAAGCTTTCTTT. Its translation is CSAYSGPPFEAFF.